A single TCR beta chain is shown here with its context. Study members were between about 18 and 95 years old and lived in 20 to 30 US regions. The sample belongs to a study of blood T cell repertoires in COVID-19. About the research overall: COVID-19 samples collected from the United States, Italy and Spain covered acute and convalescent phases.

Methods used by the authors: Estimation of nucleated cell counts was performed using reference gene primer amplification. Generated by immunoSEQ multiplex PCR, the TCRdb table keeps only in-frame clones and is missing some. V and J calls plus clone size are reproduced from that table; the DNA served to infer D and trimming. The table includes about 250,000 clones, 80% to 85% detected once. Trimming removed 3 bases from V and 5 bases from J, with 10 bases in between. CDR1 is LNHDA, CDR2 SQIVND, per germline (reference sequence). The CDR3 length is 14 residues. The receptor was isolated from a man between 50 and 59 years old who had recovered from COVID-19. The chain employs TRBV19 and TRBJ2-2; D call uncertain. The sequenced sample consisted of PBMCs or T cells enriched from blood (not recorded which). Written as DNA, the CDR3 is TGTGCCAGTAGTATGGCAGGCAAGACCGGGGAGCTGTTTTTT. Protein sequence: CASSMAGKTGELFF. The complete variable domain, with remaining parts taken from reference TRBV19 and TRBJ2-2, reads DGGITQSPKYLFRKEGQNVTLSCEQNLNHDAMYWYRQDPGQGLRLIYYSQIVNDFQKGDIAEGYSVSREKKESFPLTVTSAQKNPTAFYLCASSMAGKTGELFFGEGSRLTVL.